This TCR beta chain is drawn from a study of T-cell memory formation after mild COVID-19. Study in general: The study found TCR clusters largely donor specific.

The CDR3 sequence is 13 residues long. V lost 0 bases, J lost 5 bases, and 8 bases lay in between. The germline gives CDR1 LGHNA, CDR2 YSLEER. This clonotype was seen more than once but under ten times. What it recognizes is unknown. Study conclusions and caveats: Chiefly within CM and EM were the contracting CD4+ clones; CD8+ ones were within EMRA.

Using constant-segment primers, 5'RACE produced TCR alpha and TCR beta cDNA libraries carrying sample barcodes and UMIs. One entry per CDR3 protein, called by TCRdb with MiXCR from the 5' RACE reads. The sample carries more than 250,000 distinct CDR3 sequences, 15% to 20% recorded once. Specimen: PBMCs or a T cell subset sorted from them (not recorded which). This sequence joins TRBV4-3 and TRBJ2-7; tentative D call: TRBD1 (6 bases). This TCR was recovered from a man younger than 35 who had mild COVID-19 (a few samples of this study predate the infection). Cell type and time point are not known. CDR3 DNA: TGCGCCAGCAGCCAAGATACAGGGCACGAGCAGTACTTC. Residues: CASSQDTGHEQYF.